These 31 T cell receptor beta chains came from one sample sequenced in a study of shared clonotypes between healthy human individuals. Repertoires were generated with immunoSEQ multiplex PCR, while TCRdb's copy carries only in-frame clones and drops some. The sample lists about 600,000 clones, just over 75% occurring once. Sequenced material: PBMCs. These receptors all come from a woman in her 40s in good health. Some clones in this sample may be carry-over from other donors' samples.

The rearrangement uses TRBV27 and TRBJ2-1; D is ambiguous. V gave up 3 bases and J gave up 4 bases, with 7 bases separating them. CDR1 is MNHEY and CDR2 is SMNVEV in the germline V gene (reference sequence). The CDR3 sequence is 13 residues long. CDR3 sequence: CASSLGYYNEQFF. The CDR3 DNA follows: TGTGCCAGCAGTTTGGGCTATTACAATGAGCAGTTCTTC.

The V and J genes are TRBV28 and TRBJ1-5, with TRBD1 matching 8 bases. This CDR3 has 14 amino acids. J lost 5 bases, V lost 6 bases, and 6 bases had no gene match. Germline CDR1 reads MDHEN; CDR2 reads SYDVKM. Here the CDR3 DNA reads TGTGCCAGCAGCCCCGGGACAGGTCATCAGCCCCAGCATTTT. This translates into CASSPGTGHQPQHF.

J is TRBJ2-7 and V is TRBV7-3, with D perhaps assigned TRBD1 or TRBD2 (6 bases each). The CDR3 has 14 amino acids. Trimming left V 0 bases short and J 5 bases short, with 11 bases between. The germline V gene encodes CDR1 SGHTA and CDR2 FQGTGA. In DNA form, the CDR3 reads TGTGCCAGCAGCTTAACGGGGGGCACGGACGAGCAGTACTTC. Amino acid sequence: CASSLTGGTDEQYF.

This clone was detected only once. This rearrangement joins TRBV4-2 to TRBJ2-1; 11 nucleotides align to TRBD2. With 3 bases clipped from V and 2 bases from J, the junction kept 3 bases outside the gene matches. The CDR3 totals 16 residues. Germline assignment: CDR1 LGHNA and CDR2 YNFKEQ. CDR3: CASSHVAGGAYNEQFF. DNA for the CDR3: TGTGCCAGCAGCCATGTAGCGGGAGGGGCCTACAATGAGCAGTTCTTC.

CDR3 sequence (DNA): TGTGCCTGGAGACAGGCCTATAGCAATCAGCCCCAGCATTTT. It codes for CAWRQAYSNQPQHF. V is TRBV30 and J is TRBJ1-5, with D perhaps matching TRBD1 (5 bases). The ends were cut back, 3 bases at V and 0 bases at J, with 9 bases in the middle. Germline assignment: CDR1 GTSNPN and CDR2 SVGIG (reference sequence). This CDR3 contains 14 residues.

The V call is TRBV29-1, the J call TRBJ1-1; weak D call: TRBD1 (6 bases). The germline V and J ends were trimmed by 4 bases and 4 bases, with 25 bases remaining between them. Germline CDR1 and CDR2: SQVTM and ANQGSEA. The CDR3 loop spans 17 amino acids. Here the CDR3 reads CSVAAGRGRTSGTEAFF. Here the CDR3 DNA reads TGCAGCGTTGCCGCCGGGAGGGGGAGGACTAGCGGCACTGAAGCTTTCTTT.

The CDR3 region is CASSLRGRGPEEKLFF. The CDR3 nucleotides read TGTGCCAGCAGTTTAAGGGGCAGGGGGCCAGAGGAAAAACTGTTTTTT. The V call is TRBV27, the J call TRBJ1-4; 8 bases line up with TRBD1. CDR3 length: 16 amino acids. Germline assignment: CDR1 MNHEY and CDR2 SMNVEV (reference sequence). V lost 2 bases and J lost 8; bases outside the gene matches: 10.

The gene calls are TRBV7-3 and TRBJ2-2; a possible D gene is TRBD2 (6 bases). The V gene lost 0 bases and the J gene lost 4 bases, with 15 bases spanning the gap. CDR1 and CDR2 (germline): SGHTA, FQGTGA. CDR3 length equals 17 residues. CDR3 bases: TGTGCCAGCAGCTTAACCCCGGGCCGGGGGTCCACCGGGGAGCTGTTTTTT. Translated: CASSLTPGRGSTGELFF. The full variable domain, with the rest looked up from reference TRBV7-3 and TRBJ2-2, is GAGVSQTPSNKVTEKGKYVELRCDPISGHTALYWYRQSLGQGPEFLIYFQGTGAADDSGLPNDRFFAVRPEGSVSTLKIQRTERGDSAVYLCASSLTPGRGSTGELFFGEGSRLTVL.

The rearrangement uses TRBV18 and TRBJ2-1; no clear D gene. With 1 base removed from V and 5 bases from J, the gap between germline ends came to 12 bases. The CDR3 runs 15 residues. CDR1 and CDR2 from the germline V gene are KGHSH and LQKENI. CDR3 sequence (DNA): TGTGCCAGCTCACCACAGTCACAGCGAAACAATGAGCAGTTCTTC. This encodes CASSPQSQRNNEQFF. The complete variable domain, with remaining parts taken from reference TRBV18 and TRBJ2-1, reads NAGVMQNPRHLVRRRGQEARLRCSPMKGHSHVYWYRQLPEEGLKFMVYLQKENIIDESGMPKERFSAEFPKEGPSILRIQQVVRGDSAAYFCASSPQSQRNNEQFFGPGTRLTVL.

The CDR3 DNA follows: TGCGCCAGCAGTCTCGGACTAGCGGGAGATCATATAGATACGCAGTATTTT. Amino acid sequence: CASSLGLAGDHIDTQYF. V gene TRBV5-1 combines with J gene TRBJ2-3; TRBD2 agrees at 13 bases. The germline V gene encodes CDR1 SGHRS and CDR2 YFSETQ. This CDR3 comprises 17 residues. Trimming removed 5 bases from V and 5 bases from J; junction bases left unmatched: 11.

This chain's CDR3 is CASSEHYNTGELFF. CDR3 nucleotides: TGTGCCAGCAGTGAACACTACAACACCGGGGAGCTGTTTTTT. V usage is TRBV6-4 and J usage is TRBJ2-2; D is uncertain. Germline V lookup: CDR1 MRHNA, CDR2 SNTAGT. V was trimmed by 3 bases and J by 2 bases, leaving 7 bases between them. The CDR3 runs to 14 residues.

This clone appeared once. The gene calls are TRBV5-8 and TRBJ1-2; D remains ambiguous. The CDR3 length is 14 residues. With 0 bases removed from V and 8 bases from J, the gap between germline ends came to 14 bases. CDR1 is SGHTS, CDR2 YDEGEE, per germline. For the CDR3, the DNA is TGTGCCAGCAGCTTGGCCTTGGACCCCCGGGGCTACACCTTC. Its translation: CASSLALDPRGYTF.

The CDR3 here is CSVETSPGTEGYTF. The CDR3 region has the DNA TGCAGCGTTGAAACATCCCCCGGGACAGAAGGCTACACCTTC. This chain links TRBV29-1 with TRBJ1-2; 7 bases map to TRBD1. Trimming at V came to 2 bases and at J to 8 bases, leaving 11 bases not matched to a gene. CDR1 and CDR2 (germline): SQVTM, ANQGSEA. The CDR3 extends over 14 amino acids. The whole variable domain, filled in from reference TRBV29-1 and TRBJ1-2, reads SAVISQKPSRDICQRGTSLTIQCQVDSQVTMMFWYRQQPGQSLTLIATANQGSEATYESGFVIDKFPISRPNLTFSTLTVSNMSPEDSSIYLCSVETSPGTEGYTFGSGTRLTVV.

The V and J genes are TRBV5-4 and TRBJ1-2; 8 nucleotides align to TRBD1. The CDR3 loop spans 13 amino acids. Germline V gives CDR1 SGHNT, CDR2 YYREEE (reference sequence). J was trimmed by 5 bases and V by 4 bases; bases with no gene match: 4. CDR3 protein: CASSTGTGYGYTF. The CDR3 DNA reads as TGTGCCAGCAGCACCGGGACAGGATATGGCTACACCTTC.

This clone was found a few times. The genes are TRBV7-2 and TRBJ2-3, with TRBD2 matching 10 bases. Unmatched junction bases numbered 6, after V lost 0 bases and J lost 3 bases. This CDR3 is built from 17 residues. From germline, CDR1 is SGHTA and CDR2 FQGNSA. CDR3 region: CASSLAASGSGTDTQYF. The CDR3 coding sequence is TGTGCCAGCAGCTTAGCGGCTAGCGGGAGTGGGACAGATACGCAGTATTTT.

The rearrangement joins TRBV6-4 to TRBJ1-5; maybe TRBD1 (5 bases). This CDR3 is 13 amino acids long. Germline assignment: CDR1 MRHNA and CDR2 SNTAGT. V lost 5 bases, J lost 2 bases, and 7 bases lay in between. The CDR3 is CASSQGGNQPQHF. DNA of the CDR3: TGTGCCAGCAGTCAGGGTGGCAATCAGCCCCAGCATTTT.

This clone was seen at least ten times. In nucleotides, the CDR3 is TGTGCCAGCAGCTCAGGACAGGGATATGAAAAACTGTTTTTT. Protein sequence: CASSSGQGYEKLFF. The chain links TRBV5-4 to TRBJ1-4; 8 bases map to TRBD1. CDR3 size: 14 residues. With 3 bases clipped from V and 6 bases from J, the junction kept 4 bases outside the gene matches. CDR1 SGHNT and CDR2 YYREEE come from the germline V gene (reference sequence).

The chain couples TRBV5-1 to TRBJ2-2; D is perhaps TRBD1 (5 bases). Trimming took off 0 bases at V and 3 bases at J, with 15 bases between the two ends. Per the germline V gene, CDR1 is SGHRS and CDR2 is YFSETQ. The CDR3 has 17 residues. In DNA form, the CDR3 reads TGCGCCAGCAGCTTGGACCCTAGGAGCAGGGACACCGGGGAGCTGTTTTTT. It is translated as CASSLDPRSRDTGELFF. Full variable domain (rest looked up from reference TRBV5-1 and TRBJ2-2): KAGVTQTPRYLIKTRGQQVTLSCSPISGHRSVSWYQQTPGQGLQFLFEYFSETQRNKGNFPGRFSGRQFSNSRSEMNVSTLELGDSALYLCASSLDPRSRDTGELFFGEGSRLTVL.

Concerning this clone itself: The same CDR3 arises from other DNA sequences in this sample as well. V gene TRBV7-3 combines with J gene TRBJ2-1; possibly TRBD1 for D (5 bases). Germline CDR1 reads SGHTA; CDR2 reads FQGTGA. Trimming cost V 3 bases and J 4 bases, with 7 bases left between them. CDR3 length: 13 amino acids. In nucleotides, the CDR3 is TGTGCCAGCAGCTTGGGGCCATACAATGAGCAGTTCTTC. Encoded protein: CASSLGPYNEQFF.

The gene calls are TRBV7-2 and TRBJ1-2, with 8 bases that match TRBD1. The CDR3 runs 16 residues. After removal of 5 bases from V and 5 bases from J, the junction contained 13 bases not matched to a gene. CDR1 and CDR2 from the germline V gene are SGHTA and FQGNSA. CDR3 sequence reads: CASSDRRTGRVYGYTF. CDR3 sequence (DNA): TGTGCCAGCAGCGACCGCCGGACAGGGCGGGTGTATGGCTACACCTTC.

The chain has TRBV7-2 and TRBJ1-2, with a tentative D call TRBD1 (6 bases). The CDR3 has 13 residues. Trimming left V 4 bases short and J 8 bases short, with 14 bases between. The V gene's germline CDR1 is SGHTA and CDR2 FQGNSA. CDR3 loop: CASSSTPGGGYTF. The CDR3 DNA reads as TGTGCCAGCAGCTCCACCCCGGGGGGCGGCTACACCTTC.

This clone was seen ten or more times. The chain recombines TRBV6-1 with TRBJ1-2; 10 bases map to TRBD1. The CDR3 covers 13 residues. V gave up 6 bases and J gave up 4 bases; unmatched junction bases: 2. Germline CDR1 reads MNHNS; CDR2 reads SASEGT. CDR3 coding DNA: TGTGCCAGCAGGGGGACAGGGGCCTATGGCTACACCTTC. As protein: CASRGTGAYGYTF.

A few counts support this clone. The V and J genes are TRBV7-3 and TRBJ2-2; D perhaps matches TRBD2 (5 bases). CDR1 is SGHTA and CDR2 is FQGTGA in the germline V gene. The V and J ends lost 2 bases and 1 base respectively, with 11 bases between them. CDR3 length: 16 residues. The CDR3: CASSLEGLMNTGELFF. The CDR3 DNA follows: TGTGCCAGCAGCTTAGAAGGACTGATGAACACCGGGGAGCTGTTTTTT.

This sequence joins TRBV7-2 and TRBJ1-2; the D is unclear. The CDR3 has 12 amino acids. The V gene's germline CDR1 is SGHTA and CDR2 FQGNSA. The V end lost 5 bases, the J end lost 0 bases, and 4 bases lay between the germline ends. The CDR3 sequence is CASSPANYGYTF. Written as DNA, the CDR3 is TGTGCCAGCAGCCCAGCTAACTATGGCTACACCTTC.

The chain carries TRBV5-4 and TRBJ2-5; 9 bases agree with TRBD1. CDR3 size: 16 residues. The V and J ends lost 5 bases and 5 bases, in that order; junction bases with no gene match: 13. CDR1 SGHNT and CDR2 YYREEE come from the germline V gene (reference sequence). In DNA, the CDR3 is TGTGCCAGCAGACCCGGGACAGGGTCTGGGGGGGAGACCCAGTACTTC. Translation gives CASRPGTGSGGETQYF.

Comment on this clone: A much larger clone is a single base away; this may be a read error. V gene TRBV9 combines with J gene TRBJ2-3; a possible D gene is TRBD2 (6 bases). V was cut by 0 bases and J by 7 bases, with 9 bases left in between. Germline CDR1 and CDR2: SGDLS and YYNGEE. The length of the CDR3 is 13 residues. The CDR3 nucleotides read TGTGCCAGCAGCGTAGATGGCGGGAATACGCAGTATTTT. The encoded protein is CASSVDGGNTQYF.

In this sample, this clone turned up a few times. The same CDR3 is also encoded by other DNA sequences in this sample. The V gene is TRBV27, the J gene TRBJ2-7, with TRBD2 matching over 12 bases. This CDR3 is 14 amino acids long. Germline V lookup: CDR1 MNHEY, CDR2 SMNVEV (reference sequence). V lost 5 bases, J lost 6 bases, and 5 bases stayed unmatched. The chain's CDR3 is CASSRLAGVGEQYF. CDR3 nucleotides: TGTGCCAGCAGTAGACTAGCGGGAGTCGGCGAGCAGTACTTC.

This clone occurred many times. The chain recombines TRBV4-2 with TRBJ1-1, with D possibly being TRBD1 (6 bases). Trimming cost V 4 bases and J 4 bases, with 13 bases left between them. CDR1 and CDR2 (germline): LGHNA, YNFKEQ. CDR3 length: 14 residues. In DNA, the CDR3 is TGTGCCAGCAGCCTAAACCGGGACATCACTGAAGCTTTCTTT. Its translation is CASSLNRDITEAFF.

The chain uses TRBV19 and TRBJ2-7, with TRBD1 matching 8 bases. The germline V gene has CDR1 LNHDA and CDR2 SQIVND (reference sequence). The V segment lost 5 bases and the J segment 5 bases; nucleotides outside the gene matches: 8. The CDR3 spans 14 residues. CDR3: CASSPWTGPNEQYF. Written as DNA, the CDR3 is TGTGCCAGTAGTCCGTGGACAGGGCCCAACGAGCAGTACTTC.

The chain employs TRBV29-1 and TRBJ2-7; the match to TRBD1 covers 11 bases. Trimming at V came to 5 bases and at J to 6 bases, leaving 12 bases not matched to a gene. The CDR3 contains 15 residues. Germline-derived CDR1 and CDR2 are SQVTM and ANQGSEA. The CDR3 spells CSVSPTGTGGFEQYF. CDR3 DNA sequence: TGCAGCGTTTCGCCAACCGGGACAGGGGGATTCGAGCAGTACTTC.

The CDR3 DNA reads as TGTGCCAGCAGTGAAATAGGAAACACCATATATTTT. Amino acid sequence: CASSEIGNTIYF. The chain has TRBV2 and TRBJ1-3; D not resolved. This CDR3 spans 12 amino acids. The V end lost 2 bases, the J end lost 4 bases, and 3 bases lay between the germline ends. Germline V CDR1 and CDR2: SNHLY, FYNNEI.